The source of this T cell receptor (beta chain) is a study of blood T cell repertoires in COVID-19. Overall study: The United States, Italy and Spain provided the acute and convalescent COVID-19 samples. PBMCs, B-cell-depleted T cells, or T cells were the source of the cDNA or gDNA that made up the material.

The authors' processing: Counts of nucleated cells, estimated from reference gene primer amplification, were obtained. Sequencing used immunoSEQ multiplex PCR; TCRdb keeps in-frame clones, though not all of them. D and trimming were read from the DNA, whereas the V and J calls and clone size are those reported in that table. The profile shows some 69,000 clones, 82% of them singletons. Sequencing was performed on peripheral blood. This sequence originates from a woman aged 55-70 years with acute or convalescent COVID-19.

The CDR3 bases are TGTGCCAGCAGTCCAGGGGGAATGAACACTGAAGCTTTCTTT. Its translation: CASSPGGMNTEAFF. The V and J genes are TRBV6-5 and TRBJ1-1; 7 bases line up with TRBD1. Trimming removed 5 bases from V and 0 bases from J; junction bases left unmatched: 3. There are 14 residues in the CDR3. Germline V gene data show CDR1 as MNHEY and CDR2 as SVGAGI.